Each of the 3 T cell receptor beta chains below was sequenced from the same sample in a study of Tregs in tolerant kidney transplant recipients. Mixed chimerism was transient after nonmyeloablative marrow transplants from related graft donors. Measured with immunoSEQ multiplex PCR; TCRdb has only the in-frame clones, and not every one. The sample has roughly 52,000 clones; roughly nine tenths are singletons. The sequencing used CD8+ T cells from blood (PBMCs), collected 24 months after the transplant. These receptors all come from a human patient who received a combined kidney and bone marrow transplant. Among the T cells, some may be from the graft donor.

V and J are TRBV21-1 and TRBJ1-2; the table's TRBD1 call for D was not verified on the DNA. TRBV21-1 constitutes a pseudogene. This CDR3 comprises 16 residues. CDR3 in amino acids: CASSKVPGAYNYGYTF. The CDR3 coding sequence is TGTGCCAGCAGCAAAGTACCAGGGGCTTACAACTATGGCTACACCTTC.

V and J are TRBV29-1 and TRBJ1-1; D possibly corresponds to TRBD1 (5 bases). The germline V gene has CDR1 SQVTM and CDR2 ANQGSEA. Trimming removed 7 bases from V and 5 bases from J, with 26 bases in between. The CDR3 length is 16 residues. As DNA, the CDR3 is TGCAGCGCCGCCGGCGGGATAGGGAAGGAGGGGACTGAAGCTTTCTTT. Translation gives CSAAGGIGKEGTEAFF. The full variable domain, rest sourced from reference TRBV29-1 and TRBJ1-1, is SAVISQKPSRDICQRGTSLTIQCQVDSQVTMMFWYRQQPGQSLTLIATANQGSEATYESGFVIDKFPISRPNLTFSTLTVSNMSPEDSSIYLCSAAGGIGKEGTEAFFGQGTRLTVV.

The V and J genes are TRBV6-5 and TRBJ2-7; the D gene is possibly TRBD1 (6 bases). This CDR3 comprises 13 residues. The V gene's germline CDR1 is MNHEY and CDR2 SVGAGI. The V gene lost 5 bases and the J gene lost 3 bases, with 11 bases spanning the gap. CDR3 sequence: CASSAGQNYEQYF. The CDR3 nucleotides are TGTGCCAGCAGTGCCGGACAGAACTACGAGCAGTACTTC.